This TCR beta chain was documented in a study of T-cell memory formation after mild COVID-19 (dated by TCRdb to 2020 to 2023). About the study as a whole: TCR sequence clusters from the two donors were found to be largely donor specific. In a couple of donors, T-cell clones that expanded and contracted after mild COVID-19 were tracked by sequencing TCRalpha and TCRbeta repertoires over time. Two young, previously healthy adult volunteers made up the cohort, one male and one female.

From the germline V gene, CDR1 is SGHVS and CDR2 is FQNEAQ. V lost 6 bases and J lost 2 bases, and the count of bases not matched to a germline gene is 9. The CDR3 goes from the cysteine to the phenylalanine over 16 residues. Just the 48-base CDR3 DNA is kept, in frame starting at base 1. Results the study describes overall, beyond this receptor: Contracting CD4+ clones were found mainly in CM and EM memory subsets, while CD8+ clones were enriched in EMRA. SARS-CoV-2 specificity was not confirmed for the second-wave clones peaking on day 37. The study included only a couple of mild cases, and larger cohorts that include severe cases with pre-infection samples were judged to be necessary. Clones contracting from day 15 to 85 had balanced CD4/CD8 phenotypes, while a second wave expanding from day 15 to 37 was biased towards CD4+. Some responding clones were found in pre-infection memory, which suggests that pre-existing cross-reactive memory T cells took part in the SARS-CoV-2 response.

Concerning this clonotype: It has no known antigen specificity. No base quality values were provided; no much bigger clone lies one nucleotide off.

PBMCs were isolated by Ficoll-Paque density gradient centrifugation. For sequencing, an Illumina NovaSeq 6000 was employed. TCRalpha and TCRbeta cDNA libraries were constructed by 5'RACE with constant-segment primers, with sample barcodes and unique molecular identifiers being introduced. RNA was extracted from every sample with Trizol reagent. The libraries were amplified in two PCR steps, and the second step added a second sample barcode and Illumina TruSeq adapters. Sequencing of libraries was performed on an Illumina NovaSeq with 2 x 150 bp paired-end reads. The study's own analysis went as follows. Demultiplexing of reads and collapsing into UMI-guided consensus sequences were performed with migec v1.2.7. Using mixcr v2.1.11, UMI consensuses were aligned to TRA and TRB V and J templates and then assembled into clonotypes. A clonotype was counted as expanded or contracted only if both edgeR and NoisET called the change significant, with noise models trained on biological replicates. For edgeR calls, the thresholds were a false discovery rate-adjusted p below 0.01 and a log2 fold-change of 1. As an exploratory analysis of dynamics, max-normalized trajectories of the 1000 most abundant clonotypes were examined with PCA combined with hierarchical clustering. Separately sequenced CD4+ and CD8+ repertoires were used to assign a CD4 or CD8 phenotype to each responding clone. TCRdb reprocessing: public reads trimmed at Q25 with fastp, clones called with MiXCR, in-frame beta chains kept. Every distinct CDR3 protein forms one entry, paired with its most common genes and DNA. V and J calls and clone size were set by TCRdb, not the authors. The sample table shows 250,000 to 300,000 distinct CDR3 sequences, and around 15% are seen once. The ten largest clones represent approximately 23% of the sample.

This clonotype was obtained from a man younger than 35 who had mild COVID-19 (a few samples of this study predate the infection). The sample titles of this study are shuffled in the database, so cell type and time point are left out; the donor was told from shared clones. What was sequenced was PBMCs or a T cell subset sorted from them (not recorded which). The chain uses TRBV7-8 and TRBJ2-1; TRBD2 aligns with 8 central bases. At the DNA level, the sequence is TGTGCCAGCAGGCCTGGGCGGGGGGACCCCTACAATGAGCAGTTCTTC. The resulting protein is CASRPGRGDPYNEQFF.